These 18 T cell receptor beta chains were sequenced from one sample in a study of T cells after yellow fever vaccination. In TCRdb, the 5' RACE reads were re-called with MiXCR into one record per CDR3 protein. The sample records some 350,000 distinct CDR3 sequences, around 4.1% being singletons. Specimen: PBMCs, collected 5 days after the yellow fever booster vaccination. The receptor source for this set is a man aged 18 to 35 who received the YFV17D yellow fever vaccine.

This clonotype has just a few counts. The chain uses TRBV20-1 and TRBJ1-2; D not resolved. V was cut by 3 bases and J by 0 bases, with 23 bases left in between. Germline V gives CDR1 DFQATT, CDR2 SNEGSKA (reference sequence). This CDR3 is 18 amino acids long. The CDR3 spells CSASSPGRHSAANYGYTF. CDR3 sequence (DNA): TGCAGTGCTAGTTCGCCCGGGCGACACTCGGCAGCTAACTATGGCTACACCTTC.

This clonotype was recorded many times. The V call is TRBV27, the J call TRBJ2-7; unclear D gene. Looked up from germline, CDR1 is MNHEY and CDR2 is SMNVEV (reference sequence). The germline V and J ends were trimmed by 3 bases and 3 bases, with 9 bases remaining between them. This CDR3 comprises 13 residues. This chain's CDR3 is CASSFTPIYEQYF. The CDR3 region has the DNA TGTGCCAGCAGTTTTACGCCCATCTACGAGCAGTACTTC.

This clonotype was observed at least ten times. The J gene is TRBJ2-7, the V gene TRBV7-9; 9 bases fit TRBD1. Trimming took 5 bases from V and 4 from J; bases not matched to a gene: 3. CDR1 SEHNR and CDR2 FQNEAQ come from the germline V gene (reference sequence). This CDR3 has 13 amino acids. For the CDR3, the DNA is TGTGCCAGCAGCGGGACAGGGAAATACGAGCAGTACGTC. Translating gives CASSGTGKYEQYV.

V gene TRBV3-1 combines with J gene TRBJ1-5, with D tentatively TRBD1 (6 bases). The CDR3 sequence is 14 residues long. Trimming cost V 5 bases and J 5 bases, with 13 bases left between them. CDR1 and CDR2 from the germline V gene are LGHDT and YNNKEL (reference sequence). Here the CDR3 DNA reads TGTGCCAGCAGCTATGGACAGAGGGATCAGCCCCAGCATTTT. Amino acid sequence: CASSYGQRDQPQHF.

The rearrangement uses TRBV9 and TRBJ2-1, with D possibly TRBD1 on 6 matching bases. The CDR3 has 18 amino acids. Germline V gives CDR1 SGDLS, CDR2 YYNGEE. V shed 2 bases and J shed 6 bases, with 24 bases lying between them. The DNA for the CDR3 is TGTGCCAGCAGCGTGATGCCCCGGGCCCTCCTAGGGGGCAATGAGCAGTTCTTC. Encoded protein: CASSVMPRALLGGNEQFF.

This clonotype was detected only a few times. The rearrangement joins TRBV7-2 to TRBJ2-3; 8 bases align to TRBD2. The CDR3 loop spans 16 amino acids. J gave up 0 bases and V 2 bases, and 4 bases lay outside the gene matches. Germline CDR1 reads SGHTA; CDR2 reads FQGNSA. The CDR3 DNA reads as TGTGCCAGCAGCTTACGGGGGGGCGCTAGCACAGATACGCAGTATTTT. It yields the protein CASSLRGGASTDTQYF.

The sample holds many counts of this clonotype. The chain uses TRBV12-3 or TRBV12-4 and TRBJ2-1, with TRBD2 as a possible D gene (6 bases). V shed 5 bases and J shed 10 bases, with 12 bases lying between them. This CDR3 region has 12 residues. The CDR3 DNA follows: TGTGCCAGCAGTCTAAACCGGGGGGAGCAGTTCTTC. This encodes CASSLNRGEQFF.

This clonotype has just a few counts. The chain couples TRBV5-4 to TRBJ2-3; 8 bases fit TRBD2. This CDR3 contains 15 residues. Losses at the gene ends were 2 bases for V and 4 bases for J; bases not matched to a gene: 6. Germline V gene data show CDR1 as SGHNT and CDR2 as YYREEE (reference sequence). CDR3 DNA: TGTGCCAGCAGCTTTGTCGGGGGGGCGCCAGATACGCAGTATTTT. It encodes CASSFVGGAPDTQYF.

This clonotype came up many times. V usage is TRBV5-1 and J usage is TRBJ1-1, with a possible D match to TRBD1 (5 bases). The CDR3 runs to 16 residues. Trimming left V 3 bases short and J 1 base short, with 16 bases between. The germline CDR1 and CDR2 sequences are SGHRS and YFSETQ. In DNA, the CDR3 is TGCGCCAGCAGCTCCGGGACGGGGGGTAGGAACACTGAAGCTTTCTTT. It translates to CASSSGTGGRNTEAFF.

In its sample, this clonotype was seen many times. The chain carries TRBV18 and TRBJ1-5; D possibly corresponds to TRBD1 (5 bases). The germline V gene encodes CDR1 KGHSH and CDR2 LQKENI. The CDR3 has 14 amino acids. V shed 6 bases and J shed 4 bases, with 13 bases lying between them. For the CDR3, the DNA is TGTGCCAGCTCGTCGGACGGGACGAATCAGCCCCAGCATTTT. It translates to CASSSDGTNQPQHF.

This clonotype was seen repeatedly, ten times or more. This chain joins TRBV28 and TRBJ1-2; no reliable D call. The V gene's germline CDR1 is MDHEN and CDR2 SYDVKM. CDR3 length: 16 amino acids. V lost 7 bases and J 0 bases, leaving 18 bases between the germline ends. The chain's CDR3 is CASTSLRLLANYGYTF. The CDR3 nucleotides read TGTGCCAGCACCAGCCTTAGACTGCTAGCTAACTATGGCTACACCTTC.

This clonotype has only a few counts. The genes are TRBV6-2 or TRBV6-3 and TRBJ2-2, with a tentative D call TRBD1 (6 bases). Between the trimmed V and J ends, which lost 0 bases and 0 bases, there was a span of 11 bases. Germline CDR1 is MNHEY and CDR2 is SVGEGT. This CDR3 contains 17 residues. The CDR3 bases are TGTGCCAGCAGTTACTCGTTCACAGGGACGAACACCGGGGAGCTGTTTTTT. This gives the protein CASSYSFTGTNTGELFF.

The chain employs TRBV20-1 and TRBJ1-1; tentatively, D is TRBD1 (5 bases). Germline V CDR1 and CDR2: DFQATT, SNEGSKA (reference sequence). The CDR3 is 14 amino acids. Trimming pared 3 bases from V and 1 base from J, leaving 12 bases between. In DNA form, the CDR3 reads TGCAGTGCTAGGGGTCGGGGGGGGAACACTGAAGCTTTCTTT. Amino acids: CSARGRGGNTEAFF.

The chain employs TRBV20-1 and TRBJ1-1; no clear D gene. Trimming took off 7 bases at V and 6 bases at J, with 15 bases between the two ends. The length of the CDR3 is 12 residues. From germline, CDR1 is DFQATT and CDR2 SNEGSKA (reference sequence). The CDR3 sequence is CSGRVYGAEAFF. The CDR3 nucleotides are TGCAGTGGCCGGGTCTACGGCGCTGAAGCTTTCTTT.

The J gene is TRBJ2-1, the V gene TRBV7-8; TRBD2 matches 8 bases. V lost 5 bases and J lost 4; bases outside the gene matches: 7. The CDR3 is 15 residues long. Germline CDR1 SGHVS, CDR2 FQNEAQ. Here the CDR3 DNA reads TGTGCCAGCAGCGCAGCGGGGGAGCGGTACAATGAGCAGTTCTTC. This translates into CASSAAGERYNEQFF.

This chain links TRBV4-3 with TRBJ1-6; no definite D call. Germline V gene lookup returns CDR1 LGHNA and CDR2 YSLEER. The CDR3 is 17 amino acids. Trimming pared 0 bases from V and 0 bases from J, leaving 9 bases between. The CDR3 nucleotides are TGCGCCAGCAGCCAAGATCGTTCCAGCTCCTATAATTCACCCCTCCACTTT. Amino acids: CASSQDRSSSYNSPLHF.

The table lists this clonotype with many counts. The rearrangement joins TRBV10-3 to TRBJ2-3, with TRBD2 as a possible D gene (6 bases). The CDR3 is made up of 17 amino acids. Germline loops: CDR1 ENHRY, CDR2 SYGVKD. V lost 6 bases, J lost 1 base, and 20 bases lay in between. The CDR3 DNA reads TGTGCCATCAGAGGAACCTTGGGGGTAGCGGGCACAGATACGCAGTATTTT. Residues: CAIRGTLGVAGTDTQYF.

At least ten counts were recorded for this clonotype. This sequence joins TRBV5-1 and TRBJ1-2; 7 bases match TRBD1. This CDR3 has 15 residues. Per germline, CDR1 SGHRS and CDR2 YFSETQ. V was clipped by 0 bases and J by 3 bases; unmatched bases: 5. CDR3 in amino acids: CASSLGQGVDYGYTF. The DNA for the CDR3 is TGCGCCAGCAGCTTGGGACAGGGTGTCGACTATGGCTACACCTTC.